Each of the 30 T cell receptor beta chains below was sequenced from the same sample in a study of T cell repertoires in cytomegalovirus infection. TCRdb processed the reads anew with MiXCR; each CDR3 protein has one entry. The table lists more than 650,000 distinct CDR3 sequences, about a third of them singletons. The specimen sequenced was PBMCs. Every receptor here comes from a human donor in good health (CMV status not recorded). Some clones in this sample may be carry-over from other donors' samples.

This clonotype was picked up a small number of times. The gene calls are TRBV5-6 and TRBJ2-3; D perhaps matches TRBD2 (7 bases). Trimming cost V 4 bases and J 0 bases, with 15 bases left between them. CDR1 SGHDT and CDR2 YYEEEE come from the germline V gene. This CDR3 is 16 amino acids long. CDR3 in amino acids: CASSPLRGASTDTQYF. CDR3 bases: TGTGCCAGCAGCCCCCTCCGGGGGGCTAGCACAGATACGCAGTATTTT.

The chain is built from TRBV24-1 and TRBJ2-7, with D perhaps TRBD1 (7 bases). The CDR3 contains 15 residues. The V gene lost 2 bases and the J gene lost 5 bases, with 15 bases spanning the gap. Germline V gene sequence: CDR1 KGHDR, CDR2 SFDVKD. The CDR3 region is CATSDSRQGGHEQYF. The CDR3 nucleotides read TGTGCCACCAGTGATTCCCGACAGGGAGGACACGAGCAGTACTTC.

As regards this clonotype: This may be a read error: a much more frequent sequence differs by one nucleotide. The chain is built from TRBV7-2 and TRBJ1-4; 9 bases are a match to TRBD1. This CDR3 has 14 amino acids. Germline V CDR1 and CDR2: SGHTA, FQGNSA. CDR3 residues: CSSSFGQGNEKLFF. CDR3 sequence (DNA): TGTTCCAGCAGCTTCGGACAGGGGAATGAAAAACTGTTTTTT.

Comments on this clonotype: A read error is possible here, since a much larger clone lies one base away. J is TRBJ1-2 and V is TRBV7-2, with D uncertain. There are 16 residues in the CDR3. Germline V gene lookup returns CDR1 SGHTA and CDR2 FQGNSA. CDR3 protein: CASSLVELDANYGYNF. In DNA form, the CDR3 reads TGTGCCAGCAGCTTAGTAGAGTTGGACGCTAACTATGGCTACAACTTC.

This clonotype was recorded a few times. The chain is built from TRBV6-5 and TRBJ1-2; no firm D call. Germline V gene data show CDR1 as MNHEY and CDR2 as SVGAGI. Trimming removed 6 bases at V and 4 bases at J, with 15 bases between. This CDR3 has 14 residues. The CDR3 loop reads CASRTGRTSYGYTF. CDR3 nucleotide sequence: TGTGCCAGCAGGACTGGACGTACGAGCTATGGCTACACCTTC.

J is TRBJ2-5 and V is TRBV7-9; D is uncertain. CDR3 length: 15 residues. V lost 1 base and J 1 base, leaving 10 bases between the germline ends. The germline gives CDR1 SEHNR, CDR2 FQNEAQ (reference sequence). CDR3: CASSLEALGQETQYF. CDR3 nucleotides: TGTGCCAGCAGCTTAGAAGCGTTGGGCCAAGAGACCCAGTACTTC.

This clonotype was observed a few times. V and J are TRBV27 and TRBJ1-2; possible D gene TRBD1, 5 bases. The CDR3 extends over 14 amino acids. Germline V gene lookup returns CDR1 MNHEY and CDR2 SMNVEV (reference sequence). V was cut by 5 bases and J by 4 bases, with 14 bases left in between. CDR3 DNA sequence: TGTGCCAGCAGTAATACGGGACGCCGCTATGGCTACACCTTC. This sequence encodes CASSNTGRRYGYTF.

A word on this clonotype: This may come from a read error, since a much larger clone is one base off. The rearrangement joins TRBV24-1 to TRBJ2-3, with D unresolved. The CDR3 is 13 amino acids. Deletions cut 8 bases from V and 2 bases from J, with 10 bases between. Germline V CDR1 and CDR2: KGHDR, SFDVKD. Here the CDR3 reads CATIELSTDTQYF. CDR3 coding DNA: TGTGCCACCATTGAACTATCCACAGATACGCAGTATTTT.

The DNA for the CDR3 is TGTGCCAGCAGCGCTCTGGGGGCGGGAGTTTACGAGCAGTACTTC. It translates to CASSALGAGVYEQYF. V and J are TRBV7-9 and TRBJ2-7, with a weak D call TRBD2 (7 bases). The CDR3 is 15 amino acids. From germline, CDR1 is SEHNR and CDR2 FQNEAQ (reference sequence). V lost 5 bases, J lost 4 bases, and 18 bases lay in between.

In its sample, this clonotype was seen a few times. V gene TRBV7-8 combines with J gene TRBJ2-5; the D is unclear. The V end lost 1 base, the J end lost 4 bases, and 10 bases lay between the germline ends. The CDR3 loop spans 14 amino acids. Germline V CDR1 and CDR2: SGHVS, FQNEAQ. The CDR3 is CASSLELGSETQYF. The DNA of the CDR3 is TGTGCCAGCAGCTTAGAACTCGGGTCAGAGACCCAGTACTTC.

This clonotype appeared once. The chain links TRBV28 to TRBJ2-7; D is possibly TRBD1 or TRBD2 (5 bases each). Germline CDR1 MDHEN, CDR2 SYDVKM. CDR3 length: 14 residues. V was pared by 7 bases and J by 4 bases, with 17 bases between. The CDR3 bases are TGTGCCAGCACCCAGTACGGGGCCAAGTACGAGCAGTACTTC. It codes for CASTQYGAKYEQYF. Filled out from reference TRBV28 and TRBJ2-7, the complete variable domain reads DVKVTQSSRYLVKRTGEKVFLECVQDMDHENMFWYRQDPGLGLRLIYFSYDVKMKEKGDIPEGYSVSREKKERFSLILESASTNQTSMYLCASTQYGAKYEQYFGPGTRLTVT.

CDR3 amino acids: CASSLNAPYTEAFF. DNA of the CDR3: TGCGCCAGCAGCTTAAACGCCCCATACACTGAAGCTTTCTTT. The J gene is TRBJ1-1, the V gene TRBV5-1; D is unresolved. The CDR3 contains 14 residues. Trimming pared 2 bases from V and 3 bases from J, leaving 11 bases between. The germline V gene encodes CDR1 SGHRS and CDR2 YFSETQ.

This clonotype showed up just a few times. This chain links TRBV6-1 with TRBJ2-6; D is unclear. This CDR3 region has 16 residues. Trimming cost V 3 bases and J 4 bases, with 13 bases left between them. From germline, CDR1 is MNHNS and CDR2 SASEGT. The CDR3 region is CASSDLLTGGANVLTF. The CDR3 coding sequence is TGTGCCAGCAGTGACCTCTTGACCGGAGGGGCCAACGTCCTGACTTTC.

The chain links TRBV13 to TRBJ1-6, with 7 nucleotides matching TRBD1. The V segment lost 4 bases and the J segment 12 bases; nucleotides outside the gene matches: 12. CDR3 length: 15 residues. CDR1 and CDR2 (germline): PRHDT, FYEKMQ (reference sequence). The CDR3 region has the DNA TGTGCCAGCAGCTCGTGGGGACAGAAGGGGGGACCCCTCCACTTT. This sequence encodes CASSSWGQKGGPLHF. Based on the CDR3 plus reference TRBV13 and TRBJ1-6, the full variable domain is AAGVIQSPRHLIKEKRETATLKCYPIPRHDTVYWYQQGPGQDPQFLISFYEKMQSDKGSIPDRFSAQQFSDYHSELNMSSLELGDSALYFCASSSWGQKGGPLHFGNGTRLTVT.

In this sample, this clonotype turned up once. This rearrangement joins TRBV5-4 to TRBJ1-4; D unclear. The CDR3 covers 12 residues. In germline, CDR1 is SGHNT, CDR2 YYREEE (reference sequence). The ends were cut back, 2 bases at V and 7 bases at J, with 6 bases in the middle. CDR3 residues: CASSFAGEKLFF. The DNA of the CDR3 is TGTGCCAGCAGCTTTGCAGGTGAAAAACTGTTTTTT. The variable domain in full, with the rest retrieved from reference TRBV5-4 and TRBJ1-4, is ETGVTQSPTHLIKTRGQQVTLRCSSQSGHNTVSWYQQALGQGPQFIFQYYREEENGRGNFPPRFSGLQFPNYSSELNVNALELDDSALYLCASSFAGEKLFFGSGTQLSVL.

The rearrangement joins TRBV5-8 to TRBJ2-6; perhaps TRBD2 as D (5 bases). This CDR3 region has 14 residues. Trimming stripped 5 bases from V and 4 bases from J, with 10 bases between. CDR1 SGHTS and CDR2 YDEGEE come from the germline V gene. The CDR3 sequence: CASRHGVGANVLTF. CDR3 nucleotides: TGTGCCAGCAGACACGGGGTAGGGGCCAACGTCCTGACTTTC.

As for this clonotype: The junction departs from germline at one end; a sequencing error may be responsible. V usage is TRBV28 and J usage is TRBJ2-3; possibly TRBD2 for D (5 bases). The germline gives CDR1 MDHEN, CDR2 SYDVKM. This CDR3 comprises 13 residues. CDR3 loop: CASRISSTETHYF. The CDR3 DNA sequence: TGTGCCAGCAGGATTTCTAGCACAGAGACGCATTATTTT.

This chain joins TRBV6-1 and TRBJ2-2; D not resolved. The CDR3 loop spans 16 amino acids. V lost 0 bases, J lost 1 base, and 9 bases lay in between. Germline CDR1 is MNHNS and CDR2 is SASEGT. CDR3 sequence: CASSEAWQKNTGELFF. In DNA, the CDR3 is TGTGCCAGCAGTGAAGCTTGGCAGAAGAACACCGGGGAGCTGTTTTTT.

The rearrangement uses TRBV29-1 and TRBJ1-1; D remains ambiguous. This CDR3 is built from 11 residues. V gave up 1 base and J gave up 3 bases, with 3 bases separating them. The germline V gene encodes CDR1 SQVTM and CDR2 ANQGSEA. CDR3: CSVEVHTEAFF. The CDR3, as DNA: TGCAGCGTTGAAGTACACACTGAAGCTTTCTTT.

The rearrangement uses TRBV18 and TRBJ2-2; 9 nucleotides line up with TRBD1. With V trimmed by 0 bases and J by 1 base, 3 bases remained unmatched. The CDR3 extends over 17 amino acids. Germline loops: CDR1 KGHSH, CDR2 LQKENI. CDR3 sequence reads: CASSPPGTGRNTGELFF. The CDR3 nucleotides read TGTGCCAGCTCACCACCTGGGACAGGGCGGAACACCGGGGAGCTGTTTTTT.

This clonotype was observed a handful of times. This rearrangement joins TRBV7-8 to TRBJ1-6, with D hard to call. The CDR3 runs 15 residues. V was pared by 2 bases and J by 9 bases, with 14 bases between. Germline V gives CDR1 SGHVS, CDR2 FQNEAQ. CDR3: CASSLHPGPGSPLHF. The CDR3, as DNA: TGTGCCAGCAGCTTACACCCGGGCCCCGGTTCACCCCTCCACTTT.

The chain recombines TRBV28 with TRBJ1-5; possible D gene TRBD1, 5 bases. CDR3 length: 13 amino acids. V was trimmed by 10 bases and J by 6 bases, leaving 16 bases between them. Germline-derived CDR1 and CDR2 are MDHEN and SYDVKM. CDR3 amino acids: CANQNRLGQPQHF. The CDR3 region has the DNA TGTGCCAACCAAAACAGGTTAGGTCAGCCCCAGCATTTT.

The chain joins TRBV7-2 to TRBJ2-2; no reliable D call. The germline V gene has CDR1 SGHTA and CDR2 FQGNSA. Trimming stripped 1 base from V and 0 bases from J, with 9 bases between. The CDR3 spans 16 residues. CDR3 coding DNA: TGTGCCAGCAGCTTAGTATTCGGGCCGAACACCGGGGAGCTGTTTTTT. The encoded protein is CASSLVFGPNTGELFF.

The chain employs TRBV12-3 or TRBV12-4 and TRBJ1-1; D not resolved. Trimming pared 3 bases from V and 4 bases from J, leaving 9 bases between. The length of the CDR3 is 13 residues. The CDR3 coding sequence is TGTGCCAGCAGTTTTGGGTTACGCACTGAAGCTTTCTTT. Translating it yields CASSFGLRTEAFF.

This clonotype was seen only once. A much larger clone differs by one base, so this may be a read error. V is TRBV7-6 and J is TRBJ2-2; tentative D call: TRBD1 (5 bases). This CDR3 is built from 16 residues. Germline loops: CDR1 SGHVS, CDR2 FNYEAQ. CDR3 nucleotides: TGTGCCAGCAGCCCGGACACCTACCCGAACACCGTGGAGCTGTTTTTT. Translating gives CASSPDTYPNTVELFF.

This clonotype was found a few times. V usage is TRBV11-2 and J usage is TRBJ2-1; 9 positions match TRBD2. Germline CDR1 is SGHAT and CDR2 is FQNNGV. The CDR3 contains 14 residues. J gave up 2 bases and V 5 bases, and 1 base lay outside the gene matches. The chain's CDR3 is CASSRGRAYNEQFF. The CDR3 DNA reads as TGTGCCAGCAGCCGCGGGAGGGCCTACAATGAGCAGTTCTTC.

V gene TRBV5-6 combines with J gene TRBJ2-5; D gene unclear. V lost 0 bases and J 2 bases, leaving 8 bases between the germline ends. CDR1 is SGHDT, CDR2 YYEEEE, per germline. CDR3 size: 14 residues. CDR3 coding DNA: TGTGCCAGCAGCTTGGTCCAACCACAAGAGACCCAGTACTTC. Protein sequence: CASSLVQPQETQYF.

The chain couples TRBV20-1 to TRBJ2-5, with D tentatively TRBD1 (5 bases). V lost 2 bases to trimming and J lost 5 bases, with 15 bases between them. The CDR3 length is 14 residues. The germline V gene has CDR1 DFQATT and CDR2 SNEGSKA (reference sequence). In nucleotides, the CDR3 is TGCAGTGCTAGAAGGGGCCCCTTTTTGGAGACCCAGTACTTC. This translates into CSARRGPFLETQYF.

This clonotype has at least ten counts. The J gene is TRBJ2-1, the V gene TRBV7-8, with 8 bases identical to TRBD2. The CDR3 consists of 21 residues. V shed 3 bases, J shed 2 bases, and the junction held 21 bases outside the gene matches. The germline CDR1 and CDR2 sequences are SGHVS and FQNEAQ. The CDR3, as DNA: TGTGCCAGCAGCTTCTCTCCGGGACTAGGGATGATGGGCACGGCCTACAATGAGCAGTTCTTC. It specifies CASSFSPGLGMMGTAYNEQFF. Combining the CDR3 with reference TRBV7-8 and TRBJ2-1 gives the whole variable domain GAGVSQSPRYKVAKRGQDVALRCDPISGHVSLFWYQQALGQGPEFLTYFQNEAQLDKSGLPSDRFFAERPEGSVSTLKIQRTQQEDSAVYLCASSFSPGLGMMGTAYNEQFFGPGTRLTVL.

Concerning this clonotype: Because the CDR3 is missing its conserved closing phenylalanine or tryptophan, this is likely a read error. V gene TRBV12-3 or TRBV12-4 combines with J gene TRBJ1-2, with a weak D call TRBD1 (5 bases). The CDR3 spans 17 residues. Trimming removed 5 bases from V and 3 bases from J, with 22 bases in between. CDR3 coding DNA: TGTGCCAGCAGTCCACGGGCAGGGTTAACTGCGTACTATGGCTACACCTTA. This translates into CASSPRAGLTAYYGYTL.